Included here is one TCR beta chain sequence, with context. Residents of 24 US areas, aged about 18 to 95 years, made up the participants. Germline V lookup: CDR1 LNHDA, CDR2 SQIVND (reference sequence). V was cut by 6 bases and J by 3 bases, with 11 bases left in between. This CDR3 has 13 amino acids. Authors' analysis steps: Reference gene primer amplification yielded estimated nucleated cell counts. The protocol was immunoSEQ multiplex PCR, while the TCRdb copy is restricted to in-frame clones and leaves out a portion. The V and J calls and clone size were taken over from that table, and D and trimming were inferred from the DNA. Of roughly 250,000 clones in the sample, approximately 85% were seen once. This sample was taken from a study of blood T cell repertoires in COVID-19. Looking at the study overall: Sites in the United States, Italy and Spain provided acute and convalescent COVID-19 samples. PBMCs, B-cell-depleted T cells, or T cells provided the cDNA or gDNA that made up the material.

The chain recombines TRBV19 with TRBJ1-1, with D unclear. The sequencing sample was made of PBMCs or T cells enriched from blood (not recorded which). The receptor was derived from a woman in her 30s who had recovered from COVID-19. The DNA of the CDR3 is TGTGCCAGTAGGTCCGGGTGGCACACTGAAGCTTTCTTT. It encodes CASRSGWHTEAFF.